Shown below are 21 T cell receptor beta chains from a single sample sequenced in a study of OX40 agonist ivuxolimab in advanced cancers. TCRdb's copy holds only in-frame clones and misses some; the assay was immunoSEQ multiplex PCR. The sample gives about 58,000 clones, roughly 87% of which show up once; about 12% is in the top ten. The material was CD4+ or CD8+ T cells sorted from blood, obtained in a trial of the OX40 agonist ivuxolimab. The origin of the receptors is an adult with an advanced solid tumor such as melanoma, head and neck, liver or kidney cancer.

J is TRBJ2-1 and V is TRBV28; possible D gene TRBD2, 6 bases. This CDR3 has 16 residues. From germline, CDR1 is MDHEN and CDR2 SYDVKM. V was cut by 5 bases and J by 2 bases, with 16 bases left in between. As DNA, the CDR3 is TGTGCCAGCAGTCCCCTCGCGGGGAGCACCTACAATGAGCAGTTCTTC. Translated: CASSPLAGSTYNEQFF.

This clone was recorded once. V usage is TRBV7-9 and J usage is TRBJ2-1; D is uncertain. Germline CDR1 reads SEHNR; CDR2 reads FQNEAQ (reference sequence). The V and J ends lost 7 bases and 7 bases respectively, with 23 bases between them. The CDR3 is 16 amino acids. CDR3 loop: CASTPLERTISNEQFF. The CDR3 DNA sequence: TGTGCCAGCACACCTCTGGAGCGAACTATAAGTAATGAGCAGTTCTTC.

This chain joins TRBV21-1 and TRBJ2-1. TRBV21-1 is labeled a pseudogene. The CDR3 has 15 amino acids. Here the CDR3 DNA reads TGTGCCAGCGGGACGACTCAGCCCTCCTACAATGAGCAGTTCTTC. This translates into CASGTTQPSYNEQFF.

This chain links TRBV9 with TRBJ2-1, with 11 bases lining up with TRBD1. V dropped 4 bases and J dropped 7; count of bases not matched to a gene: 7. The CDR3 has 15 amino acids. Germline V CDR1 and CDR2: SGDLS, YYNGEE. In DNA form, the CDR3 reads TGTGCCAGCAGCACCTCCGGGACAGGGGGGAATGAGCAGTTCTTC. This gives the protein CASSTSGTGGNEQFF. The whole variable domain, remainder taken from reference TRBV9 and TRBJ2-1, is DSGVTQTPKHLITATGQRVTLRCSPRSGDLSVYWYQQSLDQGLQFLIQYYNGEERAKGNILERFSAQQFPDLHSELNLSSLELGDSALYFCASSTSGTGGNEQFFGPGTRLTVL.

This clone was recorded once. The chain joins TRBV19 to TRBJ2-7; 13 positions match TRBD2. Germline trimming cut 5 bases from V and 3 bases from J; bases unmatched to any gene: 4. The CDR3 has 15 amino acids. Germline V gene data show CDR1 as LNHDA and CDR2 as SQIVND (reference sequence). The CDR3 loop is CASSPGTSGIYEQYF. CDR3 nucleotides: TGTGCCAGTAGTCCCGGGACTAGCGGGATCTACGAGCAGTACTTC.

The chain carries TRBV25-1 and TRBJ1-1, with no clear D. The CDR3 spans 13 residues. In germline, CDR1 is MGHDK, CDR2 SYGVNS. Trimming took 1 base from V and 5 from J, leaving 8 bases between them. CDR3 coding DNA: TGTGCCAGCAGTGAATGGTTGGAAACTGAAGCTTTCTTT. Its translation is CASSEWLETEAFF.

The genes are TRBV6-1 and TRBJ2-7; 10 nucleotides agree with TRBD1. With 7 bases clipped from V and 5 bases from J, the junction kept 8 bases outside the gene matches. Germline V CDR1 and CDR2: MNHNS, SASEGT. CDR3 length: 14 residues. CDR3 region: CASTYGTGDNEQYF. CDR3 coding DNA: TGTGCCAGCACCTACGGGACAGGGGACAACGAGCAGTACTTC.

This sequence joins TRBV5-1 and TRBJ2-1; D is undetermined. The CDR3 consists of 19 residues. Germline values: CDR1 SGHRS, CDR2 YFSETQ. The germline V and J ends were trimmed by 3 bases and 8 bases, with 30 bases remaining between them. The CDR3 region has the DNA TGCGCCAGCAGCTCCCAATACCCTAGAAAGGCGATCCGGGTAGATGAGCAGTTCTTC. Its translation: CASSSQYPRKAIRVDEQFF. Full variable domain (remainder filled in from reference TRBV5-1 and TRBJ2-1): KAGVTQTPRYLIKTRGQQVTLSCSPISGHRSVSWYQQTPGQGLQFLFEYFSETQRNKGNFPGRFSGRQFSNSRSEMNVSTLELGDSALYLCASSSQYPRKAIRVDEQFFGPGTRLTVL.

This chain connects TRBV4-1 to TRBJ2-7; perhaps TRBD2 as D (6 bases). The CDR3 length is 15 residues. Trimming took off 1 base at V and 5 bases at J, with 15 bases between the two ends. Germline CDR1 is MGHRA and CDR2 is YSYEKL. For the CDR3, the DNA is TGCGCCAGCAGCCAAGTTGGGGGGAAGGTTGACGAGCAGTACTTC. It translates to CASSQVGGKVDEQYF.

The chain is built from TRBV2 and TRBJ1-4; D remains ambiguous. CDR1 is SNHLY and CDR2 is FYNNEI in the germline V gene. V shed 3 bases and J shed 2 bases, with 13 bases lying between them. The CDR3 extends over 16 amino acids. The DNA for the CDR3 is TGTGCCAGCAGTGATAGTAAAGGGCTGACTAATGAAAAACTGTTTTTT. Encoded protein: CASSDSKGLTNEKLFF.

V is TRBV28 and J is TRBJ2-7, with D perhaps matching TRBD2 (5 bases). This CDR3 is 15 amino acids long. The V and J ends lost 2 bases and 3 bases respectively, with 14 bases between them. Looked up from germline, CDR1 is MDHEN and CDR2 is SYDVKM. This CDR3 reads CASSLPLAEDYEQYF. The CDR3 DNA is TGTGCCAGCAGTTTACCCCTAGCTGAAGACTACGAGCAGTACTTC.

The CDR3 DNA reads TGCGCCAGCAGCGCCCGAGAAGGGGGTATTCAGCCCCAGCATTTT. It yields the protein CASSAREGGIQPQHF. The chain uses TRBV4-1 and TRBJ1-5; possibly TRBD1 for D (6 bases). V lost 5 bases and J 6 bases, leaving 17 bases between the germline ends. This CDR3 spans 15 amino acids. In germline, CDR1 is MGHRA, CDR2 YSYEKL.

The chain joins TRBV6-1 to TRBJ2-7; TRBD1 agrees at 11 bases. This CDR3 region has 15 residues. Germline CDR1 MNHNS, CDR2 SASEGT. Losses at the gene ends were 4 bases for V and 0 bases for J; bases not matched to a gene: 2. This CDR3 is CASSVGTGGSYEQYV. In DNA form, the CDR3 reads TGTGCCAGCAGTGTAGGGACAGGGGGCTCCTACGAGCAGTACGTC.

The rearrangement links TRBV13 to TRBJ2-4; 9 bases fit TRBD1. In germline, CDR1 is PRHDT, CDR2 FYEKMQ (reference sequence). V was clipped by 1 base and J by 3 bases; unmatched bases: 4. The CDR3 has 16 residues. The DNA for the CDR3 is TGTGCCAGCAGCTTAGCACAGGGGGCTAGCAAAAACATTCAGTACTTC. Translating it yields CASSLAQGASKNIQYF.

This chain uses TRBV7-2 with TRBJ2-1, with unresolved D. Trimming cost V 1 base and J 0 bases, with 4 bases left between them. The length of the CDR3 is 14 residues. The germline V gene has CDR1 SGHTA and CDR2 FQGNSA. The DNA for the CDR3 is TGTGCCAGCAGCTTAGGGAACTCCTACAATGAGCAGTTCTTC. It translates to CASSLGNSYNEQFF.

The chain recombines TRBV6-6 with TRBJ2-1; D perhaps matches TRBD2 (5 bases). CDR1 is MNHNY, CDR2 SVGAGI, per germline (reference sequence). The CDR3 sequence is 13 residues long. Deletions cut 0 bases from V and 5 bases from J, with 5 bases between. The CDR3 reads CASSYSTNNEQFF. CDR3 coding DNA: TGTGCCAGCAGTTACTCGACTAACAATGAGCAGTTCTTC.

J is TRBJ2-2 and V is TRBV14; TRBD2 might be the D (6 bases). Trimming removed 4 bases at V and 4 bases at J, with 13 bases between. The CDR3 covers 15 residues. Germline CDR1 is SGHDN and CDR2 is FVKESK. CDR3 loop: CASSLREVGTGELFF. For the CDR3, the DNA is TGTGCCAGCAGCCTCAGGGAGGTCGGCACCGGGGAGCTGTTTTTT.

V usage is TRBV7-9 and J usage is TRBJ1-1, with D uncertain. The CDR3 is 12 amino acids. The ends were cut back, 1 base at V and 3 bases at J, with 3 bases in the middle. Germline loops: CDR1 SEHNR, CDR2 FQNEAQ (reference sequence). In DNA, the CDR3 is TGTGCCAGCAGCTTAGGGTACACTGAAGCTTTCTTT. It is translated as CASSLGYTEAFF.

This sequence joins TRBV6-5 and TRBJ2-1, with 7 bases matching TRBD2. This CDR3 comprises 14 residues. V lost 5 bases to trimming and J lost 3 bases; unmatched junction nucleotides: 4. Looked up from germline, CDR1 is MNHEY and CDR2 is SVGAGI. CDR3 DNA sequence: TGTGCCAGCAGTCAGGGACTACTCTACAATGAGCAGTTCTTC. Its translation: CASSQGLLYNEQFF.

The chain uses TRBV30 and TRBJ2-5, with D unresolved. Germline V CDR1 and CDR2: GTSNPN, SVGIG (reference sequence). This CDR3 has 13 residues. V was clipped by 1 base and J by 3 bases, with 9 bases between them. The CDR3, as DNA: TGTGCCTGGAGTGGAGTCCCGAAAGAGACCCAGTACTTC. Protein: CAWSGVPKETQYF.

Here the CDR3 DNA reads TGTGCCATCAGTGAGTCGAAGGCCACCCATTCTATGGGCTATGGCTACACCTTC. Encoded protein: CAISESKATHSMGYGYTF. The chain joins TRBV10-3 to TRBJ1-2; no firm D call. From germline, CDR1 is ENHRY and CDR2 SYGVKD. Trimming removed 0 bases at V and 4 bases at J, with 21 bases between. The CDR3 runs 18 residues.